Presented here are 30 T cell receptor beta chains from one specimen sequenced in a study of cytomegalovirus exposure and HLA in healthy donors. Amplification used 60 Vbeta primers and 13 Jbeta primers. Data came from immunoSEQ multiplex PCR; TCRdb stores just in-frame clones and leaves some out. This table holds roughly 120,000 clones, 63% found once. Sequenced input: PBMCs. These receptors came from a man aged 35 to 55 in good health and CMV-seropositive.

The rearrangement uses TRBV7-2 and TRBJ1-5, with 7 bases lining up with TRBD1. The CDR3 sequence is 14 residues long. The V and J ends lost 1 base and 11 bases, in that order; junction bases with no gene match: 8. Germline CDR1 reads SGHTA; CDR2 reads FQGNSA. As DNA, the CDR3 is TGTGCCAGCAGCTTAGAAGGCTTTCAGGGGGCCCAGCATTTT. Its translation is CASSLEGFQGAQHF.

V and J are TRBV10-2 and TRBJ2-7; TRBD2 matches at 10 bases. The CDR3 is made up of 15 amino acids. V trimming: 3 bases; J trimming: 2 bases; junction bases outside the gene matches: 4. Germline V gene sequence: CDR1 WSHSY, CDR2 SAAADI. The CDR3 loop is CASSELAGNAYEQYF. CDR3 nucleotides: TGCGCCAGCAGTGAACTAGCGGGGAACGCCTACGAGCAGTACTTC.

A word on this clone: Other DNA variants within this sample encode the same CDR3. V usage is TRBV28 and J usage is TRBJ2-5, with D possibly being TRBD1 (6 bases). The CDR3 covers 14 residues. V was pared by 5 bases and J by 2 bases, with 12 bases between. Per the germline V gene, CDR1 is MDHEN and CDR2 is SYDVKM. The CDR3 spells CASSPGQLQETQYF. Here the CDR3 DNA reads TGTGCCAGCAGTCCCGGACAGCTTCAAGAGACCCAGTACTTC.

This clone was observed a handful of times. The chain recombines TRBV29-1 with TRBJ2-7; tentative D call: TRBD2 (6 bases). From germline, CDR1 is SQVTM and CDR2 ANQGSEA. The CDR3 length is 14 residues. V lost 5 bases and J lost 5, with 19 bases in between. CDR3: CSVRAGQGENEQYF. For the CDR3, the DNA is TGCAGCGTTCGTGCGGGGCAGGGTGAGAACGAGCAGTACTTC.

The chain employs TRBV7-3 and TRBJ2-3, with TRBD2 identical over 7 bases. Germline CDR1 SGHTA, CDR2 FQGTGA. V gave up 3 bases and J gave up 1 base; unmatched junction bases: 10. The CDR3 covers 17 residues. This CDR3 reads CASSLAPSGAGTDTQYF. CDR3 in DNA: TGTGCCAGCAGCTTGGCCCCCAGCGGGGCAGGCACAGATACGCAGTATTTT.

V is TRBV5-1 and J is TRBJ2-1, with D possibly TRBD2 on 7 matching bases. Deletions cut 0 bases from V and 7 bases from J, with 17 bases between. Germline V gene sequence: CDR1 SGHRS, CDR2 YFSETQ. The CDR3 sequence is 16 residues long. CDR3 nucleotides: TGCGCCAGCAGCTTGGACCTAGTGGGGGGGCCTAATGAGCAGTTCTTC. Its protein product is CASSLDLVGGPNEQFF.

DNA for the CDR3: TGTGCCAGCAGTTACTCTTCGGGGTACAACTATGGCTACACCTTC. The encoded protein is CASSYSSGYNYGYTF. V usage is TRBV6-5 and J usage is TRBJ1-2; D uncertain. V was shortened by 0 bases and J by 2 bases, with 10 bases between the two germline ends. Germline CDR1 reads MNHEY; CDR2 reads SVGAGI. This CDR3 comprises 15 residues.

In its sample, this clone was seen a few times. The chain is built from TRBV6-1 and TRBJ1-4; D unresolved. The CDR3 covers 17 residues. Trimming cost V 1 base and J 0 bases, with 12 bases left between them. Germline values: CDR1 MNHNS, CDR2 SASEGT. CDR3 DNA sequence: TGTGCCAGCAGTGAAGATCTTTTCGCGGCAACTAATGAAAAACTGTTTTTT. Its translation is CASSEDLFAATNEKLFF.

The rearrangement links TRBV9 to TRBJ2-3; D remains unclear. The CDR3 contains 15 residues. Trimming cost V 2 bases and J 0 bases, with 10 bases left between them. CDR1 and CDR2 (germline): SGDLS, YYNGEE. The chain's CDR3 is CASSVSGLSTDTQYF. The CDR3 nucleotides read TGTGCCAGCAGCGTTAGTGGTCTCAGCACAGATACGCAGTATTTT.

The chain carries TRBV7-3 and TRBJ2-1, with 10 positions matching TRBD2. The CDR3 runs 15 residues. The V gene's germline CDR1 is SGHTA and CDR2 FQGTGA. V lost 5 bases and J lost 3; bases outside the gene matches: 4. The CDR3, as DNA: TGTGCCAGCAGCCCAATAGCGGGGGGCTACAATGAGCAGTTCTTC. Translation: CASSPIAGGYNEQFF.

This clone was found a few times. The V call is TRBV30, the J call TRBJ2-7; D unclear. The CDR3 totals 11 residues. The V end was cut by 2 bases, the J end by 4 bases, with 6 bases between. Per germline, CDR1 GTSNPN and CDR2 SVGIG (reference sequence). The CDR3 is CAWSQQYEQYF. The CDR3 coding sequence is TGTGCCTGGAGTCAACAATACGAGCAGTACTTC.

This clone was found once. V is TRBV5-1 and J is TRBJ2-2, with a possible D match to TRBD2 (6 bases). CDR1 SGHRS and CDR2 YFSETQ come from the germline V gene. The length of the CDR3 is 18 residues. Trimming removed 3 bases at V and 6 bases at J, with 24 bases between. The CDR3 coding sequence is TGCGCCAGCAGCTCTCCCCGGGGGAAGGTTGGGGTCGCCGGGGAGCTGTTTTTT. It specifies CASSSPRGKVGVAGELFF. Based on the CDR3 plus reference TRBV5-1 and TRBJ2-2, the full variable domain is KAGVTQTPRYLIKTRGQQVTLSCSPISGHRSVSWYQQTPGQGLQFLFEYFSETQRNKGNFPGRFSGRQFSNSRSEMNVSTLELGDSALYLCASSSPRGKVGVAGELFFGEGSRLTVL.

This clone was counted between two and nine times. CDR3 DNA: TGTGCCAGCAGTTTCGGTCAGGGGGGCAATCAGCCCCAGCATTTT. This codes for CASSFGQGGNQPQHF. The chain has TRBV27 and TRBJ1-5; 7 bases agree with TRBD1. The J segment lost 2 bases and the V segment lost 3 bases, leaving 4 bases of the junction unmatched. The CDR3 totals 15 residues. From germline, CDR1 is MNHEY and CDR2 SMNVEV (reference sequence).

The rearrangement links TRBV11-2 to TRBJ2-7, with 11 bases aligning to TRBD1. Germline CDR1 and CDR2: SGHAT and FQNNGV. The CDR3 spans 18 residues. The ends lost 0 bases at V and 0 bases at J; junction bases unmatched: 7. The CDR3 here is CASSLDGFGTGGSYEQYF. The DNA for the CDR3 is TGTGCCAGCAGCTTAGATGGGTTCGGGACAGGGGGCTCCTACGAGCAGTACTTC.

The J gene is TRBJ1-6, the V gene TRBV5-4; D perhaps matches TRBD1 (6 bases). There are 15 residues in the CDR3. V gave up 4 bases and J gave up 7 bases, with 15 bases separating them. Germline assignment: CDR1 SGHNT and CDR2 YYREEE (reference sequence). The DNA of the CDR3 is TGTGCCAGCAGCGTATCGACAGGAACAAATTCACCCCTCCACTTT. Protein sequence: CASSVSTGTNSPLHF.

The chain recombines TRBV7-9 with TRBJ2-7; perhaps TRBD2 as D (7 bases). Trimming cost V 5 bases and J 3 bases, with 20 bases left between them. This CDR3 is 16 amino acids long. Germline CDR1 reads SEHNR; CDR2 reads FQNEAQ (reference sequence). The DNA for the CDR3 is TGTGCCAGCAGCCAGGCGGGGGCAGGGGACCTCTACGAGCAGTACTTC. As protein: CASSQAGAGDLYEQYF.

A word on this clone: This likely traces to a read error, being one base from a far larger clone. This specimen includes other DNA sequences encoding the same CDR3. The CDR3 loop is CASSQGAYEQYF. The CDR3, as DNA: TGTGCCAGCAGTCAGGGGGCCTACGAGCAGTACTTC. The V gene is TRBV11-2, the J gene TRBJ2-7; the match to TRBD1 covers 7 bases. The CDR3 loop spans 12 amino acids. Unmatched junction bases numbered 1, after V lost 6 bases and J lost 2 bases. Germline CDR1 SGHAT, CDR2 FQNNGV. Together with reference TRBV11-2 and TRBJ2-7, the CDR3 gives the full variable domain: EAGVAQSPRYKIIEKRQSVAFWCNPISGHATLYWYQQILGQGPKLLIQFQNNGVVDDSQLPKDRFSAERLKGVDSTLKIQPAKLEDSAVYLCASSQGAYEQYFGPGTRLTVT.

The chain couples TRBV5-1 to TRBJ1-1, with D maybe TRBD1 (5 bases). The germline V and J ends were trimmed by 0 bases and 1 base, with 10 bases remaining between them. Germline lookup yields CDR1 SGHRS and CDR2 YFSETQ. The CDR3 has 15 residues. In DNA, the CDR3 is TGCGCCAGCAGCTTGGGGCGGGGCGGGAACACTGAAGCTTTCTTT. This gives the protein CASSLGRGGNTEAFF.

In this sample, this clone turned up a few times. The chain has TRBV14 and TRBJ2-7; 9 bases are shared with TRBD2. V was clipped by 3 bases and J by 2 bases; unmatched bases: 2. The CDR3 is 14 amino acids. CDR1 SGHDN and CDR2 FVKESK come from the germline V gene. Written as DNA, the CDR3 is TGTGCCAGCAGCCAGACTAGCGGAGCCTACGAGCAGTACTTC. As protein: CASSQTSGAYEQYF.

This clone has more than one count but fewer than ten. The genes are TRBV4-1 and TRBJ1-2; perhaps TRBD1 as D (5 bases). Germline V gene sequence: CDR1 MGHRA, CDR2 YSYEKL. CDR3 size: 14 residues. Trimming removed 1 base from V and 5 bases from J, with 11 bases in between. Written as DNA, the CDR3 is TGCGCCAGCAGCCAAGTTGGGGGAGGGTATGGCTACACCTTC. Amino acid sequence: CASSQVGGGYGYTF.

This clone was seen a single time. The chain uses TRBV18 and TRBJ1-1, with a tentative D call TRBD1 (5 bases). V was cut by 6 bases and J by 3 bases, with 11 bases left in between. The CDR3 contains 13 residues. The germline CDR1 and CDR2 sequences are KGHSH and LQKENI. The CDR3 region has the DNA TGTGCCAGCTCCGCGGGGGGGGACACTGAAGCTTTCTTT. Translated, it gives CASSAGGDTEAFF. The full variable domain, completed using reference TRBV18 and TRBJ1-1, is NAGVMQNPRHLVRRRGQEARLRCSPMKGHSHVYWYRQLPEEGLKFMVYLQKENIIDESGMPKERFSAEFPKEGPSILRIQQVVRGDSAAYFCASSAGGDTEAFFGQGTRLTVV.

This chain links TRBV6-5 with TRBJ1-5, with D tentatively TRBD1 (5 bases). Trimming left V 0 bases short and J 6 bases short, with 12 bases between. The CDR3 extends over 15 amino acids. The germline V gene has CDR1 MNHEY and CDR2 SVGAGI. The CDR3 loop reads CASSYSRDGVQPQHF. The CDR3 nucleotides read TGTGCCAGCAGTTACTCGCGGGACGGAGTTCAGCCCCAGCATTTT.

The V call is TRBV29-1, the J call TRBJ1-2, with a weak D call TRBD1 (5 bases). Trimming cost V 3 bases and J 3 bases, with 8 bases left between them. The germline CDR1 and CDR2 sequences are SQVTM and ANQGSEA. This CDR3 has 12 residues. The CDR3 nucleotides read TGCAGCGTTGAGACAGTGGACTATGGCTACACCTTC. Translation gives CSVETVDYGYTF.

This clone was picked up a small number of times. The chain couples TRBV25-1 to TRBJ1-6; D remains unclear. In germline, CDR1 is MGHDK, CDR2 SYGVNS. CDR3 length: 14 amino acids. The V end was cut by 4 bases, the J end by 10 bases, with 14 bases between. As DNA, the CDR3 is TGTGCCAGCAGTGGCGGGGAGTGGAGATCACCCCTCCACTTT. This encodes CASSGGEWRSPLHF.

This clone was picked up one time. V and J are TRBV19 and TRBJ2-2, with a possible D match to TRBD1 (6 bases). Germline CDR1 LNHDA, CDR2 SQIVND (reference sequence). V was clipped by 4 bases and J by 6 bases, with 24 bases between them. CDR3 length: 18 residues. The chain's CDR3 is CASSRDRPRGGSAGELFF. The CDR3 DNA follows: TGTGCCAGTAGTAGAGACCGCCCACGAGGGGGAAGCGCCGGGGAGCTGTTTTTT.

The chain combines TRBV4-1 with TRBJ2-5; a possible D gene is TRBD1 (6 bases). The CDR3 totals 15 residues. The V gene's germline CDR1 is MGHRA and CDR2 YSYEKL. The ends were cut back, 4 bases at V and 4 bases at J, with 16 bases in the middle. The CDR3 sequence: CASSLLRQGRETQYF. CDR3 nucleotides: TGCGCCAGCAGCCTCCTTAGGCAGGGGAGAGAGACCCAGTACTTC.

The rearrangement uses TRBV7-9 and TRBJ1-5; D might be TRBD1 (5 bases). V lost 5 bases to trimming and J lost 7 bases, with 12 bases between them. CDR3 size: 13 residues. Per germline, CDR1 SEHNR and CDR2 FQNEAQ (reference sequence). CDR3 sequence reads: CASSPQGSQPQHF. As DNA, the CDR3 is TGTGCCAGCAGCCCGCAGGGATCCCAGCCCCAGCATTTT. Supplemented by reference TRBV7-9 and TRBJ1-5, the full variable domain reads DTGVSQNPRHKITKRGQNVTFRCDPISEHNRLYWYRQTLGQGPEFLTYFQNEAQLEKSRLLSDRFSAERPKGSFSTLEIQRTEQGDSAMYLCASSPQGSQPQHFGDGTRLSIL.

The chain uses TRBV9 and TRBJ1-4; D gene ambiguous. This CDR3 is built from 17 residues. Germline assignment: CDR1 SGDLS and CDR2 YYNGEE. Trimming took off 4 bases at V and 0 bases at J, with 16 bases between the two ends. The CDR3 spells CASSPRGGDPTNEKLFF. In nucleotides, the CDR3 is TGTGCCAGCAGCCCGAGAGGAGGTGACCCAACTAATGAAAAACTGTTTTTT.

The gene calls are TRBV7-3 and TRBJ2-1, with 9 bases fitting TRBD2. The CDR3 is made up of 16 amino acids. Germline lookup yields CDR1 SGHTA and CDR2 FQGTGA. The junction had 10 bases not matched to a gene; V was cut back by 2 bases and J by 8 bases. The DNA of the CDR3 is TGTGCCAGCAGCTTAGGCAGCGGGAGGTCTGTCGATGAGCAGTTCTTC. This codes for CASSLGSGRSVDEQFF.

This clone was recorded a few times. The chain has TRBV27 and TRBJ2-1, with TRBD2 matching 13 bases. Germline CDR1 MNHEY, CDR2 SMNVEV (reference sequence). The CDR3 sequence is 17 residues long. V was pared by 5 bases and J by 0 bases, with 4 bases of the junction left unmatched. The CDR3, as DNA: TGTGCCAGCAGTCTCCGGACTAGCGGGAGCTCCTACAATGAGCAGTTCTTC. Protein product: CASSLRTSGSSYNEQFF.